This T cell receptor (beta chain) stems from a study of cytomegalovirus exposure and HLA in healthy donors. Study-level findings and limits: Despite most TCR sequences being rare, some public TCRs occurred in many donors. Through in vitro validation, a few CMV-associated chains were shown to be specific for CMV antigens. That first-cohort TCR clusters tended to co-occur in the roughly 120 validation repertoires was found in a later analysis. For cytomegalovirus status, the classifier reportedly gave diagnoses with high specificity and sensitivity.

Method: immunoSEQ multiplex PCR; TCRdb's copy keeps in-frame clones and lacks some. The sample consists of about 150,000 clones, approximately 86% of them appearing once. Turning to this clone: What it recognizes is unknown.

CDR1 SQVTM and CDR2 ANQGSEA come from the germline V gene. The CDR3 runs 16 residues. Trimming removed 8 bases from V and 10 bases from J; junction bases left unmatched: 20. The sequenced sample consisted of PBMCs. This clonotype was sampled from a man aged 18 to 30 in good health and CMV-seropositive. The gene calls are TRBV29-1 and TRBJ1-2, with 12 positions matching TRBD1. The CDR3 loop is CSIPGTGGKGAGFYTF. The CDR3 region has the DNA TGCAGCATTCCCGGGACAGGGGGCAAGGGGGCCGGGTTCTACACCTTC. The complete variable domain, with remaining parts taken from reference TRBV29-1 and TRBJ1-2, reads SAVISQKPSRDICQRGTSLTIQCQVDSQVTMMFWYRQQPGQSLTLIATANQGSEATYESGFVIDKFPISRPNLTFSTLTVSNMSPEDSSIYLCSIPGTGGKGAGFYTFGSGTRLTVV.